One T cell receptor beta chain is described in this entry. The table lists this clone with a few counts. Its target antigen remains unknown. The input lacks base qualities; no much larger clone sits a single base away. Library preparation was by the immunoSEQ multiplex PCR assay. Alongside multiparametric flow cytometry, deep sequencing of rearranged TCR beta loci was used to profile the T cell repertoires. TCRdb mirrors the immuneACCESS table, restricted to in-frame sequences. Some clones are absent from its copies; in checked studies, under half trace to an unresolved V gene, and the reason for the others is unknown. The sample includes over 50,000 clones, with approximately 83% observed a single time. The ten largest account for about 2.3% of the sample. The CDR3 goes from the cysteine to the phenylalanine over 14 residues. Of all the DNA, just the CDR3 is kept, 42 bases in frame from base 1. CDR1 and CDR2 (SGHRS, YFSETQ) derive from the germline V gene. V is pruned by 4 bases and J by 2 bases, leaving 4 bases of the junction without a gene match.

This sample is drawn from a study of lymphopenia after photon versus proton radiotherapy (dated by TCRdb to between 2019 and 2020). At the level of the whole study: Photon and proton radiation therapy were compared by the study for their immunological effects in patients with gastrointestinal tumors who developed high-grade lymphopenia. The cohort comprised 15 to 20 patients with gastrointestinal tumors who received either photon or proton therapy and then developed lymphopenia. The study was designed to characterize how the impact on the immune system differs between the two radiation modalities. Points the paper makes about the study in general: During treatment, patients who received proton therapy stayed relatively stable, whereas patients who received photon therapy lost naive T cells and TCR diversity and gained effector/memory populations. The survival association was assessed only in patients who died, and the authors presented better survival with proton therapy as a possibility rather than a demonstrated result. Across the cohort, a larger post-nadir drop in TCR diversity was inversely correlated with overall survival time among patients who died. After the lymphocyte count nadir, repertoires from photon-treated patients showed oligoclonal expansion, particularly of CD8+ Temra cells, and this expansion drove the decline in diversity.

The sequences come from peripheral blood, collected from a patient treated with photon-based radiotherapy. This TCR came from a middle-aged man with gastric cancer. The rearrangement combines TRBV5-1 with TRBJ2-3; 7 of the junction bases match TRBD1. The CDR3 has the sequence CASSRDSLTDTQYF. The DNA reads TGCGCCAGCAGCCGGGACAGCCTCACAGATACGCAGTATTTT.